Below are 21 T cell receptor beta chains sequenced from a single sample in a study of beta chain features in type 1 diabetes. Every isolated RNA sample was fully reverse transcribed, so sequencing captured expressed TCRB transcripts. Produced via immunoSEQ multiplex PCR; TCRdb's table is partial and in-frame only. The sample yields more than 130,000 clones, around 7% seen once. Sequenced sample: central memory CD4+ T cells from blood. The receptors were sampled from a woman aged 30 to 39 in good health.

The V gene is TRBV12-5, the J gene TRBJ2-1; 15 bases map to TRBD2. The germline V gene encodes CDR1 LGHNT and CDR2 FRNRAP. There are 15 residues in the CDR3. With V trimmed by 6 bases and J by 8 bases, 5 bases remained unmatched. The CDR3 bases are TGTGCTAGTGGCTCGGGACTAGCGGGAGGTTATGAGCAGTTCTTC. Amino acids: CASGSGLAGGYEQFF.

This rearrangement joins TRBV7-2 to TRBJ1-5, with TRBD1 matching over 8 bases. This CDR3 region has 15 residues. The V segment lost 4 bases and the J segment 2 bases; nucleotides outside the gene matches: 4. Germline lookup yields CDR1 SGHTA and CDR2 FQGNSA. DNA for the CDR3: TGTGCCAGCAGCTCGGACAGGGCCGGCAATCAGCCCCAGCATTTT. It specifies CASSSDRAGNQPQHF.

This clone has just a few counts. This sequence joins TRBV28 and TRBJ2-5; 7 nucleotides match TRBD2. The CDR3 is 14 residues long. V dropped 2 bases and J dropped 7; count of bases not matched to a gene: 7. Germline assignment: CDR1 MDHEN and CDR2 SYDVKM. The CDR3 DNA follows: TGTGCCAGCAGTTTAATCCGGGAGGCCGGGACCCAGTACTTC. It encodes CASSLIREAGTQYF. Full variable domain (missing parts from reference TRBV28 and TRBJ2-5): DVKVTQSSRYLVKRTGEKVFLECVQDMDHENMFWYRQDPGLGLRLIYFSYDVKMKEKGDIPEGYSVSREKKERFSLILESASTNQTSMYLCASSLIREAGTQYFGPGTRLLVL.

The sample holds a few counts of this clone. The rearrangement joins TRBV4-2 to TRBJ2-1; 9 nucleotides line up with TRBD2. J gave up 4 bases and V 0 bases, and 4 bases lay outside the gene matches. This CDR3 is built from 16 residues. Per germline, CDR1 LGHNA and CDR2 YNFKEQ. The CDR3 region is CASSQEWLAGYNEQFF. CDR3 coding DNA: TGTGCCAGCAGCCAAGAGTGGCTAGCGGGGTACAATGAGCAGTTCTTC.

V is TRBV2 and J is TRBJ2-1, with 14 bases lining up with TRBD2. CDR3 length equals 15 residues. V shed 7 bases, J shed 7 bases, and the junction held 6 bases outside the gene matches. Germline assignment: CDR1 SNHLY and CDR2 FYNNEI. The CDR3 protein is CASTTGTSGRNEQFF. The CDR3 region has the DNA TGTGCCAGCACCACCGGGACTAGCGGGAGAAATGAGCAGTTCTTC.

This clone was seen ten or more times. The rearrangement links TRBV19 to TRBJ2-1, with 15 bases identical to TRBD2. V dropped 6 bases and J dropped 4; count of bases not matched to a gene: 10. The CDR3 consists of 18 residues. Germline CDR1 and CDR2: LNHDA and SQIVND (reference sequence). The CDR3 spells CASSSRGLAGGGYNEQFF. The DNA for the CDR3 is TGTGCCAGTAGCTCCCGGGGACTAGCGGGAGGCGGTTACAATGAGCAGTTCTTC.

As for this clone: An end of the junction does not agree with germline; a read error may underlie this. This sequence joins TRBV2 and TRBJ1-1; 10 nucleotides agree with TRBD1. This CDR3 spans 13 amino acids. The germline gives CDR1 SNHLY, CDR2 FYNNEI. Here the CDR3 DNA reads TGTGCCACCAAGGGACAGGGGAACACTAAAGCTTTCTTT. Its translation is CATKGQGNTKAFF.

This chain connects TRBV7-2 to TRBJ1-1, with a weak D call TRBD1 (5 bases). CDR3 length: 13 amino acids. The germline CDR1 and CDR2 sequences are SGHTA and FQGNSA. V was cut by 3 bases and J by 4 bases, with 9 bases left in between. The chain's CDR3 is CASSLSGFTEAFF. The CDR3 nucleotides read TGTGCCAGCAGCTTGTCAGGGTTCACTGAAGCTTTCTTT.

This clone showed up just a few times. The genes are TRBV19 and TRBJ2-5; D might be TRBD1 (8 bases). The CDR3 is 15 amino acids. Germline values: CDR1 LNHDA, CDR2 SQIVND (reference sequence). V was cut by 4 bases and J by 5 bases, with 17 bases left in between. The CDR3 region is CASSKQGGSTETQYF. In DNA form, the CDR3 reads TGTGCCAGTAGTAAACAGGGGGGGTCAACGGAGACCCAGTACTTC.

V is TRBV28 and J is TRBJ2-1; 8 bases line up with TRBD2. The CDR3 consists of 17 residues. Germline V gene sequence: CDR1 MDHEN, CDR2 SYDVKM. Trimming at V came to 3 bases and at J to 5 bases, leaving 12 bases not matched to a gene. The DNA of the CDR3 is TGTGCCAGCAGTTTCCGCCGGGGGGTAGCGGGAAACAATGAGCAGTTCTTC. The encoded protein is CASSFRRGVAGNNEQFF.

The rearrangement uses TRBV16 and TRBJ2-7; 11 nucleotides match TRBD1. With V trimmed by 7 bases and J by 7 bases, 9 bases remained unmatched. The CDR3 is made up of 14 amino acids. Germline CDR1 reads KGHSY; CDR2 reads FQNENV. The CDR3 loop reads CASTRTGGVEEQYF. CDR3 bases: TGTGCCAGCACCAGGACAGGGGGCGTGGAGGAGCAGTACTTC.

This clone was seen more than once but under ten times. This rearrangement joins TRBV7-6 to TRBJ2-6, with TRBD1 identical over 7 bases. The CDR3 contains 18 residues. CDR1 is SGHVS, CDR2 FNYEAQ, per germline. Trimming took 5 bases from V and 2 from J; bases not matched to a gene: 12. Written as DNA, the CDR3 is TGTGCCAGCAGCCCGAAGCGGACAGGAGCCCCTGGGGCCAACGTCCTGACTTTC. Translating gives CASSPKRTGAPGANVLTF.

This clone was counted at least ten times. The chain carries TRBV4-2 and TRBJ2-7; 8 nucleotides align to TRBD2. The germline V gene encodes CDR1 LGHNA and CDR2 YNFKEQ. The CDR3 consists of 15 residues. The V gene end was trimmed by 4 bases and the J gene end by 3 bases; junction bases not matched to a gene: 8. CDR3 in DNA: TGTGCCAGCAGCCCAACGACTGGGACTAGCTACGAGCAGTACTTC. Its protein product is CASSPTTGTSYEQYF.

This clone was found a few times. This chain uses TRBV20-1 with TRBJ1-2, with D possibly TRBD1 on 5 matching bases. Germline CDR1 and CDR2: DFQATT and SNEGSKA (reference sequence). The CDR3 sequence is 11 residues long. V dropped 5 bases and J dropped 7 bases, with 11 bases sitting between them. The CDR3 sequence: CSAGRGGGYTF. The CDR3 DNA reads TGCAGTGCTGGCCGGGGGGGTGGCTACACCTTC.

This clone was detected many times. V usage is TRBV7-2 and J usage is TRBJ2-4; a possible D gene is TRBD1 (5 bases). Per germline, CDR1 SGHTA and CDR2 FQGNSA. The CDR3 spans 13 residues. The V end was cut by 1 base, the J end by 8 bases, with 9 bases between. The CDR3 sequence is CASSLEQGDIQYF. CDR3 DNA: TGTGCCAGCAGCTTAGAGCAGGGTGACATTCAGTACTTC.

This clone was detected only a few times. The chain combines TRBV7-9 with TRBJ2-7, with a tentative D call TRBD1 (6 bases). Germline values: CDR1 SEHNR, CDR2 FQNEAQ (reference sequence). The CDR3 has 15 amino acids. The V gene lost 5 bases and the J gene lost 0 bases, with 14 bases spanning the gap. In nucleotides, the CDR3 is TGTGCCAGCAGCGTTGGACAGTATCCCTCCTACGAGCAGTACTTC. It specifies CASSVGQYPSYEQYF.

This clone showed up just a few times. This chain connects TRBV6-1 to TRBJ2-1; 10 nucleotides match TRBD2. The germline V gene encodes CDR1 MNHNS and CDR2 SASEGT. J gave up 4 bases and V 4 bases, and 7 bases lay outside the gene matches. CDR3 size: 16 residues. The CDR3 region is CASSVRAGGPYNEQFF. CDR3 bases: TGTGCCAGCAGTGTCCGAGCGGGAGGGCCTTACAATGAGCAGTTCTTC.

This clone was counted only a few times. This chain uses TRBV29-1 with TRBJ1-5; TRBD1 is a possible D gene (6 bases). CDR3 length: 17 amino acids. CDR1 is SQVTM and CDR2 is ANQGSEA in the germline V gene. V was shortened by 1 base and J by 7 bases, with 23 bases between the two germline ends. The CDR3 here is CSVEVPPGRGGRQPQHF. The CDR3 DNA reads TGCAGCGTTGAAGTCCCCCCGGGGCGAGGGGGAAGGCAGCCCCAGCATTTT.

The table lists this clone with a few counts. The V gene is TRBV19, the J gene TRBJ2-3; D is ambiguous. Germline CDR1 reads LNHDA; CDR2 reads SQIVND (reference sequence). V was shortened by 3 bases and J by 4 bases, with 8 bases between the two germline ends. CDR3 length: 13 amino acids. In DNA form, the CDR3 reads TGTGCCAGTAGTATTTCTGAGGCAGATACGCAGTATTTT. This codes for CASSISEADTQYF.

V gene TRBV10-3 combines with J gene TRBJ1-2, with 11 bases matching TRBD1. This CDR3 region has 12 residues. Germline-derived CDR1 and CDR2 are ENHRY and SYGVKD. V lost 9 bases to trimming and J lost 8 bases; unmatched junction nucleotides: 5. The CDR3 here is CAIGQGARGYTF. The CDR3 DNA follows: TGTGCCATAGGACAGGGGGCGAGGGGCTACACCTTC.

The V gene is TRBV7-6, the J gene TRBJ2-5; 8 bases fit TRBD2. Losses at the gene ends were 5 bases for V and 8 bases for J; bases not matched to a gene: 10. The germline V gene has CDR1 SGHVS and CDR2 FNYEAQ. The CDR3 has 14 residues. The CDR3 spells CASSPGGGRPTQYF. The CDR3 nucleotides read TGTGCCAGCAGCCCCGGGGGCGGGAGGCCTACCCAGTACTTC.